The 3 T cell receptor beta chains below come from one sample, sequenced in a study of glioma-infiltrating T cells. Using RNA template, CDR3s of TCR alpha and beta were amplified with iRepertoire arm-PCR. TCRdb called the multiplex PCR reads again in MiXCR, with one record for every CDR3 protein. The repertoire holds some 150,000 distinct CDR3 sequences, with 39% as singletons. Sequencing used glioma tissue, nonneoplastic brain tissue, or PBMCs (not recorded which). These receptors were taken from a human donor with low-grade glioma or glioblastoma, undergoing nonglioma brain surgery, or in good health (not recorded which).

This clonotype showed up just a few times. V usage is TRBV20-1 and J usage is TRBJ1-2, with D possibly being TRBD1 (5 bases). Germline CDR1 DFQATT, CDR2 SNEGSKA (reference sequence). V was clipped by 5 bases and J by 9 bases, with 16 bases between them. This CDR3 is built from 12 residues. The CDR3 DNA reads TGCAGTGCTCTAATGGGTGGGGGTAGCTACACCTTC. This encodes CSALMGGGSYTF.

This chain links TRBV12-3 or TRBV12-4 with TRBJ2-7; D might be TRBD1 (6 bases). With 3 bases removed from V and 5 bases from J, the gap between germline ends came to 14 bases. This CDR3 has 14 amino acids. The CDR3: CASSFLDRIDEQYF. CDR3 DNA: TGTGCCAGCAGTTTCCTCGACAGGATCGACGAGCAGTACTTC.

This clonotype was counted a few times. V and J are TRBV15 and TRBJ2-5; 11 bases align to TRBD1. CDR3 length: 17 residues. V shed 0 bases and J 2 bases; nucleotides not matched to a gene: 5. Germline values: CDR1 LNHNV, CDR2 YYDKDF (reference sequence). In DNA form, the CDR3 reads TGTGCCACCAGCAGAGATACCGGGACAGGGGGACAAGAGACCCAGTACTTC. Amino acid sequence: CATSRDTGTGGQETQYF.